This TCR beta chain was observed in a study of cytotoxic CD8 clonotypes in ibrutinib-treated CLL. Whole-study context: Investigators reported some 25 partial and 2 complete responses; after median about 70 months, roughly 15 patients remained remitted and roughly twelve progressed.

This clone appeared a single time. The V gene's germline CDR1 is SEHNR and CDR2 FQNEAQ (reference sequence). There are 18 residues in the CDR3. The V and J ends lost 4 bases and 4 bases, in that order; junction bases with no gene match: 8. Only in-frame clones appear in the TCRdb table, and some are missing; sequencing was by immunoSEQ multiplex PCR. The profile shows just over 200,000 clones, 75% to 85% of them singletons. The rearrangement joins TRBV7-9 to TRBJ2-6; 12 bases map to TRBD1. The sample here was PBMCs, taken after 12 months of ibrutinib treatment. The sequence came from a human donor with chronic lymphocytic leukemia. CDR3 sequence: CASSSPGQGASGANVLTF. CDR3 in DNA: TGTGCCAGCAGCTCGCCGGGACAGGGGGCGTCCGGGGCCAACGTCCTGACTTTC.